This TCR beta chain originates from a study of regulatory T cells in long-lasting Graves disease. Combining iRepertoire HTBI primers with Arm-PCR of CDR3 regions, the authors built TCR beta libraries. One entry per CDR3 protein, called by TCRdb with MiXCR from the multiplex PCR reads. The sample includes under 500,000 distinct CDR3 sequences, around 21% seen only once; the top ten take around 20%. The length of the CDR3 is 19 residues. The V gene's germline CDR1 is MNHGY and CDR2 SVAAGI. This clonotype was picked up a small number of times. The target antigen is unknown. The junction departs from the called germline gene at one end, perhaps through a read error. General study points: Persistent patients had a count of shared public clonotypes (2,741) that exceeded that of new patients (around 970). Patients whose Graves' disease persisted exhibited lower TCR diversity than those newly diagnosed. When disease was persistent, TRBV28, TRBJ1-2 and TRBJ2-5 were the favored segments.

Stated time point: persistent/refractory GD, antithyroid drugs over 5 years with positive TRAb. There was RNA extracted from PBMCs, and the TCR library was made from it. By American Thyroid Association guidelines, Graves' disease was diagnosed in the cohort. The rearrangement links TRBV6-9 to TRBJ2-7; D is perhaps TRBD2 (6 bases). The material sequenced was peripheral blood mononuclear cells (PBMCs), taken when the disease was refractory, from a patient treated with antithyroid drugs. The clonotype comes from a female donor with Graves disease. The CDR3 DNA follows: TGTGCCAGCAGTTCCAACCCCGACAATGACGTTATTATGGACTACAAGCAGTACTTC. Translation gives CASSSNPDNDVIMDYKQYF.